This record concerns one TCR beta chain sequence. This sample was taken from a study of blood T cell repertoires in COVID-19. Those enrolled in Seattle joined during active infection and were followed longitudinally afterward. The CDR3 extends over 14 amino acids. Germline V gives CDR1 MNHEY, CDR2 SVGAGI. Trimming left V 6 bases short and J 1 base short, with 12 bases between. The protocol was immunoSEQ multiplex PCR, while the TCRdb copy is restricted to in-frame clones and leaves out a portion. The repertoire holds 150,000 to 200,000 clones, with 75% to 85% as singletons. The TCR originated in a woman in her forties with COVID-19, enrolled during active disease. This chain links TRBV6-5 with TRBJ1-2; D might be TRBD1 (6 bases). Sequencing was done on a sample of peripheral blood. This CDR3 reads CASSVGGVNYGYTF. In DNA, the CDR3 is TGTGCCAGCAGCGTAGGGGGTGTTAACTATGGCTACACCTTC.